This TCR beta chain emerged from a study of immune evolution from preneoplasia to lung adenocarcinoma. Regarding the study as a whole: KRAS-mutant nodules had the highest T cell clonality. Normal lung had the highest top T cell clone frequencies.

This CDR3 is built from 14 residues. Germline loops: CDR1 SGDLS, CDR2 YYNGEE. J lost 3 bases, V lost 0 bases, and 3 bases had no gene match. The assay was immunoSEQ multiplex PCR, and TCRdb's table has in-frame clones only and misses some. Of 25,000 to 30,000 clones listed, about 74% are singletons. With respect to this clone: Its antigen is unknown.

The source material was FFPE invasive lung adenocarcinoma tissue. The origin of this receptor is a person in their sixties or seventies with invasive lung adenocarcinoma. Some clones in this sample may be carry-over from other donors' samples. This chain connects TRBV9 to TRBJ2-7; the match to TRBD2 covers 7 bases. The CDR3 coding sequence is TGTGCCAGCAGCGTAGGTACTAGCGACTACGAGCAGTACTTC. Its protein product is CASSVGTSDYEQYF.